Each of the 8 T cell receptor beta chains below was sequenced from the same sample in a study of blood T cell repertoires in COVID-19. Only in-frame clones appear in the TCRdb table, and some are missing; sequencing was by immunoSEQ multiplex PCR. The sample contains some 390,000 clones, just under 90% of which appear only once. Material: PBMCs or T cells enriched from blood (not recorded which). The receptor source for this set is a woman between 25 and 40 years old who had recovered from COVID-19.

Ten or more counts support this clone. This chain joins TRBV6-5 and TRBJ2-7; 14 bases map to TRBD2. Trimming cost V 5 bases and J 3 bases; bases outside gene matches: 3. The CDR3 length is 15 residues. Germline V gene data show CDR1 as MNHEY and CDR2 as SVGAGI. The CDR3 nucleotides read TGTGCCAGCAGTCAGGGACTAGCGGGAGTCTACGAGCAGTACTTC. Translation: CASSQGLAGVYEQYF.

For the CDR3, the DNA is TGTGCCAGCACTCGGGACAGGGGCTACGAGCAGTACTTC. As protein: CASTRDRGYEQYF. The chain joins TRBV2 to TRBJ2-7; TRBD1 aligns across 10 bases. Germline values: CDR1 SNHLY, CDR2 FYNNEI. The CDR3 is 13 amino acids. The trim removed 7 bases at V and 3 bases at J, leaving 3 bases unmatched.

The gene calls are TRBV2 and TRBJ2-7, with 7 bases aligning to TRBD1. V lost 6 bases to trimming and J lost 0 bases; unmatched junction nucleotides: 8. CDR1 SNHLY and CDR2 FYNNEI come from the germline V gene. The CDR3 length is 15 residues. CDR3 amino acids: CASRTGTVPSYEQYF. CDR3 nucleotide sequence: TGTGCCAGCAGAACCGGGACAGTACCCTCCTACGAGCAGTACTTC.

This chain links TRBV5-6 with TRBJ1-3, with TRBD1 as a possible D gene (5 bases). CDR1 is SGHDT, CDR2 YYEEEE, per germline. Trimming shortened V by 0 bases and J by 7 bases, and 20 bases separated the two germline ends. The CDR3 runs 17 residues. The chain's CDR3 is CASSLAGHRNTANTIYF. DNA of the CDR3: TGTGCCAGCAGCTTGGCCGGACATCGTAACACGGCCAACACCATATATTTT.

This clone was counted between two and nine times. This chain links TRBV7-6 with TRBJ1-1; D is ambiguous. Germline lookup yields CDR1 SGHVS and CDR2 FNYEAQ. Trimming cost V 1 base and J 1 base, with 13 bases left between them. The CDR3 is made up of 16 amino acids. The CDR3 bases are TGTGCCAGCAGCTTAGGCTCACGGGGAGCGAACACTGAAGCTTTCTTT. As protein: CASSLGSRGANTEAFF. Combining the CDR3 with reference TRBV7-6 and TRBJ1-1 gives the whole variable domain GAGVSQSPRYKVTKRGQDVALRCDPISGHVSLYWYRQALGQGPEFLTYFNYEAQQDKSGLPNDRFSAERPEGSISTLTIQRTEQRDSAMYRCASSLGSRGANTEAFFGQGTRLTVV.

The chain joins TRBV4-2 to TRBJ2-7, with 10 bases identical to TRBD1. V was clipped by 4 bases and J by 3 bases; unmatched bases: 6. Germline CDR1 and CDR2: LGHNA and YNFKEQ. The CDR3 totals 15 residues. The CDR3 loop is CASSLQDRGDYEQYF. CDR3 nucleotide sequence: TGTGCCAGCAGCCTCCAGGACAGGGGGGACTACGAGCAGTACTTC.

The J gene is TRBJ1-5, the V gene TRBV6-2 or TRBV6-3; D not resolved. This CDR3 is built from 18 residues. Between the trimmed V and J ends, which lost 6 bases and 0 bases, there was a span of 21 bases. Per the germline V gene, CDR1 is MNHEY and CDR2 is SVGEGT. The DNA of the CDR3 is TGTGCCAGCAGCCGCGGTCGGCCACGCGGCAATAGCAATCAGCCCCAGCATTTT. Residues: CASSRGRPRGNSNQPQHF.

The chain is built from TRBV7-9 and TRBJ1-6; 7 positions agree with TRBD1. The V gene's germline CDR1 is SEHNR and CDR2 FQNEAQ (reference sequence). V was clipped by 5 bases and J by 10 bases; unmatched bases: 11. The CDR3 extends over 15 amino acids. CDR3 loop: CASSRDRQGKSPLHF. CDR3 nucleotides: TGTGCCAGCAGCAGAGACCGACAGGGCAAATCACCCCTCCACTTT. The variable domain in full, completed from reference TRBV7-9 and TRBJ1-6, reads DTGVSQNPRHKITKRGQNVTFRCDPISEHNRLYWYRQTLGQGPEFLTYFQNEAQLEKSRLLSDRFSAERPKGSFSTLEIQRTEQGDSAMYLCASSRDRQGKSPLHFGNGTRLTVT.